This TCR beta chain originates from a study of OX40 agonist ivuxolimab in advanced cancers. Study background: Those enrolled were approximately 83% male, with a mean age of approximately 60 years and ages from roughly 23 to 79.

This table comes from immunoSEQ multiplex PCR, and its TCRdb copy is limited to in-frame clones, with some not included. This table has 25,000 to 35,000 clones, roughly 80% appearing once. A history of autoimmune disease or systemic immunosuppression excluded patients. Losses at the gene ends were 3 bases for V and 4 bases for J; bases not matched to a gene: 3. CDR1 and CDR2 from the germline V gene are SGHRS and YFSETQ. This CDR3 comprises 14 residues. Study-wide results and limits: CD8+ T cells (on average) carried more expanded clones than CD4+ T cells. Clonal expansion was seen in CD4+ and CD8+ blood T cells by week 6 at 0.1 to 3.0 mg/kg.

As for this clone: Antigen unknown.

This chain links TRBV5-1 with TRBJ2-1; 8 bases line up with TRBD2. The source of this sequence is an adult with an advanced solid tumor such as melanoma, head and neck, liver or kidney cancer. Sample: CD4+ or CD8+ T cells sorted from blood, taken in a trial of the OX40 agonist ivuxolimab. CDR3 protein: CASSWTSNYNEQFF. The CDR3 coding sequence is TGCGCCAGCAGCTGGACTAGCAATTACAATGAGCAGTTCTTC. Full variable domain (rest looked up from reference TRBV5-1 and TRBJ2-1): KAGVTQTPRYLIKTRGQQVTLSCSPISGHRSVSWYQQTPGQGLQFLFEYFSETQRNKGNFPGRFSGRQFSNSRSEMNVSTLELGDSALYLCASSWTSNYNEQFFGPGTRLTVL.